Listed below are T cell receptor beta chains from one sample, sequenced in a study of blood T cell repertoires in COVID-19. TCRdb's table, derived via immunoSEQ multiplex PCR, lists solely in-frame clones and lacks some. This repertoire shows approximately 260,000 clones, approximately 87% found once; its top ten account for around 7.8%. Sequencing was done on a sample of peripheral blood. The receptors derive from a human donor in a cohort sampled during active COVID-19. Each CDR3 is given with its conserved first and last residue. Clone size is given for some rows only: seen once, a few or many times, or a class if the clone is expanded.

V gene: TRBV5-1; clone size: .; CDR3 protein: CASSLDQGNTEAFF
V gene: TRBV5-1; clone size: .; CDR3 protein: CASSLGTSGPYEQYF
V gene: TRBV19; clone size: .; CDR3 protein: CASSTGTSGINEQFF
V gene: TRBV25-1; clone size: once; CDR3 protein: CASSDHITGSFVNTIYF
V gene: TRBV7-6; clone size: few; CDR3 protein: CASSLAHGSDNEQFF
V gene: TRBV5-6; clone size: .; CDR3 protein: CASSFRTGTYQETQYF
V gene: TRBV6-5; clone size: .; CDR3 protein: CASSYAPTVYNEQFF
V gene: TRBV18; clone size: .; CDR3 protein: CASSPQRDRKANYGYTF
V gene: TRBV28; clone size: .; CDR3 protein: CASIGRGGLGRYNEQFF
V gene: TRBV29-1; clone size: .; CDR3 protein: CSVVLQGISGELFF
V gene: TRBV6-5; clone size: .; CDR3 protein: CASSWRRDRALRTIYF
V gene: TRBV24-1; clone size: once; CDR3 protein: CATRASGTGELFF
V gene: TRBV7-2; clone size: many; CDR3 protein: CASSSLGQAYEQYF
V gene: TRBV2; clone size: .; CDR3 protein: CASRYLLGHEESYEQYF
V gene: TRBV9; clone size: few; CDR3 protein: CASSISSSYNSPLHF
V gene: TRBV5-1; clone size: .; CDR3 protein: CASSQAPGLDGETQYF
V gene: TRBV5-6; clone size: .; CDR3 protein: CASSLEARVEAFF
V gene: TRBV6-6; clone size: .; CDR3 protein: CASTVTEQHEQYF
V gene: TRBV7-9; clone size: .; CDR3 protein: CASSLVPSAGNNSPLHF
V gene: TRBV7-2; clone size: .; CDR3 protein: CASSLAGADYGYTF
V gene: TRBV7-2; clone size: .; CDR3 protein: CASSLAGTGAYEQYF
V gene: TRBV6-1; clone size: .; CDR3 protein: CASSDLGGINSPLHF
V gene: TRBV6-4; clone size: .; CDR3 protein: CASRGQGYNEQFF
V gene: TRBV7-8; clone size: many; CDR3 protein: CASSLRTSGRAGETQYF
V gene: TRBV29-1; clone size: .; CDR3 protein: CSAGAGGRGNEQFF
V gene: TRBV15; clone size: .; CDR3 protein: CATSRAQGTQGYTF
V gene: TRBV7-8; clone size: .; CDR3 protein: CASRTLQEAYNMVIF
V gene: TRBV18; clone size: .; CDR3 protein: CASSRAEGWTGELFF
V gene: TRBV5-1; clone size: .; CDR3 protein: CASSLRSTGRGRAETQYF
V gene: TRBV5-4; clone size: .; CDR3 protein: CASSFSPALPQHF
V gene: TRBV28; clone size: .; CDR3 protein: CATRRGSGGTF
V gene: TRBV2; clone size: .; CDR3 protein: CASSSGTGAPGNTIYF
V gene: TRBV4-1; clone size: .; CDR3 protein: CASSQLLAGNNAQFF
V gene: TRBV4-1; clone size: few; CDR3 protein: CASSPTGTGDSTDTQYF
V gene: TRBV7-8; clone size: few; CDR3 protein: CASTAGKGAVNTEAFF
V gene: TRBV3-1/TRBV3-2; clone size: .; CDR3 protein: CASSRLGTSGASSYEQYF
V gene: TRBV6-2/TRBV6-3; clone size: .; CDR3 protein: CASSPRQGGLDGYTF
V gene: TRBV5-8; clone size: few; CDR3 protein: CASSRTTSGNEQFF
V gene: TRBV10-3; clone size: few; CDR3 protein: CAISKSTRTVNTEAFF
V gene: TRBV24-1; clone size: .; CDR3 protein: CATSVRTGSYNEQFF
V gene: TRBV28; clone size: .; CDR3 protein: CAATETVTNYGYTF
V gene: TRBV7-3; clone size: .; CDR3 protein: CASSLDGSTTGELFF
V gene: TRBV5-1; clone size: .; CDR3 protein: CASRQGDLTGELFF
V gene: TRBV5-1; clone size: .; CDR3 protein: CASSTGTGANSPLHF
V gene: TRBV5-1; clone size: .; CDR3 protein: CASRSRTATDTQYF
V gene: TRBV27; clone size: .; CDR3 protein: CASSLSQNNQPQHF
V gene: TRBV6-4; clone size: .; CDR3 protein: CASSDSTSGGADTQYF
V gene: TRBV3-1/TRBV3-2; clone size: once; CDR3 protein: CASSRDGSSGNTIYF
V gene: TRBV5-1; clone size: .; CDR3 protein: CASSLTLAADTQYF
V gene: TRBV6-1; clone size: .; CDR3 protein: CASSERASPGYDEQYF
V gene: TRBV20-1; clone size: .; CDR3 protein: CSASPTGELFF
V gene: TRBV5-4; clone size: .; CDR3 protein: CASSLAGVRGYGYTF
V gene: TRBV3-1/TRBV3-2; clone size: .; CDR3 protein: CASSPTASTDTQYF
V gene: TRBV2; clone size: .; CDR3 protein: CASSASIGGGHETQYF
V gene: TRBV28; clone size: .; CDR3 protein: CAVGQAYTEAFF